Listed here is a single TCR beta chain. Its antigen is as yet unknown. CDR1 and CDR2 (germline): LGHDT, YNNKEL (reference sequence). There are 15 residues in the CDR3. The V end was cut by 0 bases, the J end by 2 bases, with 10 bases between. This sample was taken from a study of CD8 T cells in Susac syndrome. TCR beta sequencing covered blood CD8+ and CD4+ T cells. Whole-study results and caveats: That the number of individuals in its TCR sequencing and HLA analysis was relatively small was acknowledged by the study. In Susac syndrome, the CD4+ T cell repertoires did not show clonal expansion.

An amount of RNA that ranged from roughly 0.45 to 1 ug was reverse transcribed with random hexamers. Amplification of TCR beta CDR3 by immunoSEQ multiplex PCR spanned 54 Vbeta and 13 Jbeta. One entry per CDR3 protein results from TCRdb running MiXCR on the immunoSEQ multiplex PCR reads. The sample gives around 170,000 distinct CDR3 sequences, almost 96% of which show up once; approximately 0.1% is in the top ten. V gene TRBV3-1 combines with J gene TRBJ2-5; D tentatively reads TRBD1 or TRBD2 (5 bases each). Sequenced: CD4+ T cells from PBMCs. The TCR was taken from a human donor with Susac syndrome. CDR3 amino acids: CASSQDLGPQETQYF. As DNA, the CDR3 is TGTGCCAGCAGCCAAGACCTGGGACCGCAAGAGACCCAGTACTTC.